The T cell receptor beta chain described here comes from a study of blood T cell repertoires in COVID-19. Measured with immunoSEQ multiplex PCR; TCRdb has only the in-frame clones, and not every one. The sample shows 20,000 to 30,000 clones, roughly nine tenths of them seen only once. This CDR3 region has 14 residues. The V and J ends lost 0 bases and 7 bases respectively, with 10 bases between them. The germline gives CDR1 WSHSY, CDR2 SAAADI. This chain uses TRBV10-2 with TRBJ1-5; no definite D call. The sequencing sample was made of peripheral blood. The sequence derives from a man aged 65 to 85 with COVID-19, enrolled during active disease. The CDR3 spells CASSESQVWQPQHF. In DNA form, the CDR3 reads TGCGCCAGCAGTGAGTCTCAGGTTTGGCAGCCCCAGCATTTT.